Listed below are T cell receptor beta chains from one sample, sequenced in a study of OX40 agonist ivuxolimab in advanced cancers. Data came from immunoSEQ multiplex PCR; TCRdb stores just in-frame clones and leaves some out. The table shows roughly 81,000 clones, with approximately 95% occurring only once. The specimen comprised CD4+ or CD8+ T cells sorted from blood, sampled in a trial of the OX40 agonist ivuxolimab. Source of these receptors: an adult with an advanced solid tumor such as melanoma, head and neck, liver or kidney cancer. Both conserved end residues are part of each CDR3. Fields, in order: D gene, V gene, J gene, clone size, CDR3 DNA, CDR3 protein. A D gene is named only where the DNA matches it firmly. Clone size, where shown, is once, few, many, or a class for clones that have expanded.

D gene: .
V gene: TRBV4-1
J gene: TRBJ1-6
clone size: .
CDR3 DNA: TGCGCCAGCAGCCAAATTCAGGGGATACAGTCACCCCTCCACTTT
CDR3 protein: CASSQIQGIQSPLHF

D gene: .
V gene: TRBV4-1
J gene: TRBJ2-2
clone size: .
CDR3 DNA: TGCGCCAGCACCCTGCTTCTCAGCACCGGGGAGCTGTTTTTT
CDR3 protein: CASTLLLSTGELFF

D gene: TRBD1
V gene: TRBV7-3
J gene: TRBJ2-2
clone size: .
CDR3 DNA: TGTGCCAGCAGCACCCGACAGGGGGATAGTACCGGGGAGCTGTTTTTT
CDR3 protein: CASSTRQGDSTGELFF

D gene: TRBD1
V gene: TRBV13
J gene: TRBJ1-2
clone size: .
CDR3 DNA: TGTGCCAGCAGCCAGGGATCAGGGGGCATGGATGGCTACACCTTC
CDR3 protein: CASSQGSGGMDGYTF

D gene: TRBD2
V gene: TRBV27
J gene: TRBJ2-1
clone size: .
CDR3 DNA: TGTGCCAGCAGTTTATCGACTAGCGGGAGGTTCAATGAGCAGTTCTTC
CDR3 protein: CASSLSTSGRFNEQFF

D gene: TRBD1
V gene: TRBV19
J gene: TRBJ2-7
clone size: .
CDR3 DNA: TGTGCCAGTAACACGGGACAGGGGTCCTACGAGCAGTACTTC
CDR3 protein: CASNTGQGSYEQYF

D gene: TRBD1
V gene: TRBV13
J gene: TRBJ1-2
clone size: .
CDR3 DNA: TGTGCCAGCGAAGAAGCGGACAGGGCAAACTATGGCTACACCTTC
CDR3 protein: CASEEADRANYGYTF

D gene: TRBD2
V gene: TRBV9
J gene: TRBJ2-5
clone size: .
CDR3 DNA: TGTGCCAGCAGCCCACTAGCGGGAGAAGAGACCCAGTACTTC
CDR3 protein: CASSPLAGEETQYF

D gene: .
V gene: TRBV4-3
J gene: TRBJ2-3
clone size: .
CDR3 DNA: TGCGCCAGCAGCCAAGGCTTATCCGGGACTTTCGAAGGCGATACGCAGTATTTT
CDR3 protein: CASSQGLSGTFEGDTQYF

D gene: TRBD2
V gene: TRBV25-1
J gene: TRBJ2-7
clone size: .
CDR3 DNA: TGTGCCAGCCGTGGGACTAGCGGGAGTAACACCTACGAGCAGTACTTC
CDR3 protein: CASRGTSGSNTYEQYF

D gene: .
V gene: TRBV29-1
J gene: TRBJ1-1
clone size: .
CDR3 DNA: TGCAGCGTAGGTTGGAACACTGAAGCTTTCTTT
CDR3 protein: CSVGWNTEAFF

D gene: .
V gene: TRBV19
J gene: TRBJ1-5
clone size: .
CDR3 DNA: TGTGCCAGTAGGCCAGGGGCCAAATATAGCAATCAGCCCCAGCATTTT
CDR3 protein: CASRPGAKYSNQPQHF

D gene: .
V gene: TRBV7-8
J gene: TRBJ1-2
clone size: .
CDR3 DNA: TGTGCCAGCAGCTCCGACCAGCCTTGGGGCTATGGCTACACCTTC
CDR3 protein: CASSSDQPWGYGYTF

D gene: .
V gene: TRBV14
J gene: TRBJ2-4
clone size: .
CDR3 DNA: TGTGCCAGCAGCCCCCTCGGGGACATTCAGTACTTC
CDR3 protein: CASSPLGDIQYF

D gene: TRBD1
V gene: TRBV7-2
J gene: TRBJ1-5
clone size: .
CDR3 DNA: TGTGCCAGCAGCTTAGGACAGGGATATAGCAATCAGCCCCAGCATTTT
CDR3 protein: CASSLGQGYSNQPQHF

D gene: TRBD2
V gene: TRBV19
J gene: TRBJ2-3
clone size: .
CDR3 DNA: TGTGCCAGTAGTATAAGTGCGGGAGCACCCATTACAGACGCATCTAGCACAGATACGCAGTATTTT
CDR3 protein: CASSISAGAPITDASSTDTQYF

D gene: .
V gene: TRBV7-9
J gene: TRBJ2-7
clone size: .
CDR3 DNA: TGTGCCAGCAGCCGGGACGTCGGCGCCTACGAGCAGTACTTC
CDR3 protein: CASSRDVGAYEQYF

D gene: .
V gene: TRBV9
J gene: TRBJ2-1
clone size: .
CDR3 DNA: TGTGCCAGCAGCGTAGAAGGGGGGCACAATGAGCAGTTCTTC
CDR3 protein: CASSVEGGHNEQFF

D gene: .
V gene: TRBV7-6
J gene: TRBJ2-1
clone size: .
CDR3 DNA: TGTGCCAGCAGCTTAGTGACGGGGAGAGTCTACAATGAGCAGTTCTTC
CDR3 protein: CASSLVTGRVYNEQFF

D gene: TRBD2
V gene: TRBV4-3
J gene: TRBJ2-1
clone size: .
CDR3 DNA: TGCGCCAGCAGCCAAGGACTAGCGGCGGGCAATGAGCAGTTCTTC
CDR3 protein: CASSQGLAAGNEQFF

D gene: .
V gene: TRBV7-3
J gene: TRBJ2-2
clone size: .
CDR3 DNA: TGTGCCAGCAGCTTAACGGTCGGGGATGTTCGGGCCGGGGAGCTGTTTTTT
CDR3 protein: CASSLTVGDVRAGELFF

D gene: TRBD1
V gene: TRBV19
J gene: TRBJ2-7
clone size: .
CDR3 DNA: TGTGCCAGTAGTATGGACAGGGGAAGCTACGAGCAGTACTTC
CDR3 protein: CASSMDRGSYEQYF

D gene: .
V gene: TRBV27
J gene: TRBJ1-5
clone size: .
CDR3 DNA: TGTGCCAGCAGTTTGGTCGCCGGTCAGCCCCAGCATTTT
CDR3 protein: CASSLVAGQPQHF

D gene: .
V gene: TRBV9
J gene: TRBJ2-1
clone size: .
CDR3 DNA: TGTGCCAGCAGCGTAATGAGGGCTTCCTACAATGAGCAGTTCTTC
CDR3 protein: CASSVMRASYNEQFF

D gene: .
V gene: TRBV27
J gene: TRBJ2-7
clone size: .
CDR3 DNA: TGTGCCAGCAGCCAGCTGTGGGGACCCCGGCATTACGAGCAGTACTTC
CDR3 protein: CASSQLWGPRHYEQYF

D gene: .
V gene: TRBV4-3
J gene: TRBJ2-2
clone size: .
CDR3 DNA: TGCGCCAGCAGCCAAGATGGGCTGCGCGGGGAGCTGTTTTTT
CDR3 protein: CASSQDGLRGELFF

D gene: .
V gene: TRBV2
J gene: TRBJ2-7
clone size: few
CDR3 DNA: TGTGCCAGCAGTGAATGGGAGCAGTACTTC
CDR3 protein: CASSEWEQYF

D gene: TRBD1
V gene: TRBV23-1
J gene: TRBJ1-1
clone size: .
CDR3 DNA: TGCGCCAGCAGTCATCGATCCGACAGGGGAATGAACACTGAAGCTTTCTTT
CDR3 protein: CASSHRSDRGMNTEAFF

D gene: TRBD1
V gene: TRBV6-5
J gene: TRBJ2-2
clone size: .
CDR3 DNA: TGTGCCAGCAGTTACTCTACCACACAGGGGACCGGGGAGCTGTTTTTT
CDR3 protein: CASSYSTTQGTGELFF

D gene: TRBD2
V gene: TRBV29-1
J gene: TRBJ2-7
clone size: .
CDR3 DNA: TGCAGCGTTGTACTAGCGGGAGGATACGAGCAGTACTTC
CDR3 protein: CSVVLAGGYEQYF

D gene: TRBD1
V gene: TRBV4-1
J gene: TRBJ2-7
clone size: .
CDR3 DNA: TGCGCCAGCAGCGGCAGGGGGCCCGACGAGCAGTACTTC
CDR3 protein: CASSGRGPDEQYF

D gene: TRBD1
V gene: TRBV30
J gene: TRBJ1-1
clone size: .
CDR3 DNA: TGTGCCTGGAGTGTGACAGGGGGCGGAAGGACTGAAGCTTTCTTT
CDR3 protein: CAWSVTGGGRTEAFF

D gene: .
V gene: TRBV19
J gene: TRBJ2-1
clone size: .
CDR3 DNA: TGTGCCAGTAGTATAGACCGGGTTTTGTACAATGAGCAGTTCTTC
CDR3 protein: CASSIDRVLYNEQFF

D gene: .
V gene: TRBV7-8
J gene: TRBJ1-4
clone size: once
CDR3 DNA: TGTGCCAGCAGCTTTTCTTGGGAAAAACTGTTTTTT
CDR3 protein: CASSFSWEKLFF

D gene: TRBD1
V gene: TRBV7-6
J gene: TRBJ2-7
clone size: .
CDR3 DNA: TGTGCCAGCAGCCACGGACAGGGGGGCAACGAGCAGTACTTC
CDR3 protein: CASSHGQGGNEQYF

D gene: TRBD2
V gene: TRBV2
J gene: TRBJ2-7
clone size: .
CDR3 DNA: TGTGCCAGCAGTGATTTAGCGGGCCCTCCCTACGAGCAGTACTTC
CDR3 protein: CASSDLAGPPYEQYF

D gene: TRBD2
V gene: TRBV14
J gene: TRBJ2-5
clone size: .
CDR3 DNA: TGTGCCAGCAGCGAAGCGGGGGCTCGCCAGTACTTC
CDR3 protein: CASSEAGARQYF

D gene: TRBD1
V gene: TRBV19
J gene: TRBJ2-5
clone size: .
CDR3 DNA: TGTGCCAGTAGGACAGGGGCCGCGGAGACCCAGTACTTC
CDR3 protein: CASRTGAAETQYF

D gene: TRBD1
V gene: TRBV7-2
J gene: TRBJ2-4
clone size: .
CDR3 DNA: TGTGCCAGCAGCTCCAGACAGGGCAAAAACATTCAGTACTTC
CDR3 protein: CASSSRQGKNIQYF

D gene: .
V gene: TRBV9
J gene: TRBJ1-1
clone size: once
CDR3 DNA: TGTGCCAGCAGCCCCCTGCTCGGGAACACTGAAGCTTTCTTT
CDR3 protein: CASSPLLGNTEAFF

D gene: TRBD1
V gene: TRBV19
J gene: TRBJ2-7
clone size: .
CDR3 DNA: TGTGCCAGTAGTATGGGGACAGGGGTCTACGAGCAGTACTTC
CDR3 protein: CASSMGTGVYEQYF

D gene: .
V gene: TRBV10-3
J gene: TRBJ2-5
clone size: .
CDR3 DNA: TGTGCCATCAGTGAGTCTGGGGGGCTCTCAGAGACCCAGTACTTC
CDR3 protein: CAISESGGLSETQYF

D gene: TRBD2
V gene: TRBV19
J gene: TRBJ2-3
clone size: .
CDR3 DNA: TGTGCCAGTAGTAGGACTAGTCTAGAGTACACAGATACGCAGTATTTT
CDR3 protein: CASSRTSLEYTDTQYF

D gene: .
V gene: TRBV4-2
J gene: TRBJ1-5
clone size: once
CDR3 DNA: TGTGTACTCGGACTCCCCCGGCAGGGCAATCAGCCCCAGCATTTT
CDR3 protein: CVLGLPRQGNQPQHF

D gene: .
V gene: TRBV6-5
J gene: TRBJ2-3
clone size: .
CDR3 DNA: TGTGCCAGACATACGCAGTATTTT
CDR3 protein: CARHTQYF